This paragraph reports one TCR beta chain. Its cognate antigen is unknown. Construction of the TCRbeta library involved unique molecular identifiers. TCRdb processed the PCR reads anew with MiXCR; each CDR3 protein has one entry. The repertoire holds about a million distinct CDR3 sequences, with about 29% as singletons. The data originate from a study of T-cell reconstitution after alpha-beta-depleted transplantation in children. Overall study findings and caveats: Newly generated T cells supplied most T-cell counts and diversity one year post-transplant.

Germline loops: CDR1 SGHTA, CDR2 FQGTGA. The germline V and J ends were trimmed by 5 bases and 6 bases, with 12 bases remaining between them. This CDR3 is built from 13 residues. The sequencing used PBMCs, mostly from graft donor cells, collected 360 days after TCRalphabeta/CD19-depleted stem cell transplant. The TCR sequence derives from a boy less than two years old who had a stem cell transplant for SCID, so the T cells may come from the graft donor. The chain couples TRBV7-3 to TRBJ2-3; tentatively, D is TRBD1 (6 bases). In DNA, the CDR3 is TGTGCCAGCAGCCCCTTTGACAGGGATACGCAGTATTTT. This encodes CASSPFDRDTQYF. The full variable domain, in which reference TRBV7-3 and TRBJ2-3 provide the parts outside the CDR3, is GAGVSQTPSNKVTEKGKYVELRCDPISGHTALYWYRQSLGQGPEFLIYFQGTGAADDSGLPNDRFFAVRPEGSVSTLKIQRTERGDSAVYLCASSPFDRDTQYFGPGTRLTVL.